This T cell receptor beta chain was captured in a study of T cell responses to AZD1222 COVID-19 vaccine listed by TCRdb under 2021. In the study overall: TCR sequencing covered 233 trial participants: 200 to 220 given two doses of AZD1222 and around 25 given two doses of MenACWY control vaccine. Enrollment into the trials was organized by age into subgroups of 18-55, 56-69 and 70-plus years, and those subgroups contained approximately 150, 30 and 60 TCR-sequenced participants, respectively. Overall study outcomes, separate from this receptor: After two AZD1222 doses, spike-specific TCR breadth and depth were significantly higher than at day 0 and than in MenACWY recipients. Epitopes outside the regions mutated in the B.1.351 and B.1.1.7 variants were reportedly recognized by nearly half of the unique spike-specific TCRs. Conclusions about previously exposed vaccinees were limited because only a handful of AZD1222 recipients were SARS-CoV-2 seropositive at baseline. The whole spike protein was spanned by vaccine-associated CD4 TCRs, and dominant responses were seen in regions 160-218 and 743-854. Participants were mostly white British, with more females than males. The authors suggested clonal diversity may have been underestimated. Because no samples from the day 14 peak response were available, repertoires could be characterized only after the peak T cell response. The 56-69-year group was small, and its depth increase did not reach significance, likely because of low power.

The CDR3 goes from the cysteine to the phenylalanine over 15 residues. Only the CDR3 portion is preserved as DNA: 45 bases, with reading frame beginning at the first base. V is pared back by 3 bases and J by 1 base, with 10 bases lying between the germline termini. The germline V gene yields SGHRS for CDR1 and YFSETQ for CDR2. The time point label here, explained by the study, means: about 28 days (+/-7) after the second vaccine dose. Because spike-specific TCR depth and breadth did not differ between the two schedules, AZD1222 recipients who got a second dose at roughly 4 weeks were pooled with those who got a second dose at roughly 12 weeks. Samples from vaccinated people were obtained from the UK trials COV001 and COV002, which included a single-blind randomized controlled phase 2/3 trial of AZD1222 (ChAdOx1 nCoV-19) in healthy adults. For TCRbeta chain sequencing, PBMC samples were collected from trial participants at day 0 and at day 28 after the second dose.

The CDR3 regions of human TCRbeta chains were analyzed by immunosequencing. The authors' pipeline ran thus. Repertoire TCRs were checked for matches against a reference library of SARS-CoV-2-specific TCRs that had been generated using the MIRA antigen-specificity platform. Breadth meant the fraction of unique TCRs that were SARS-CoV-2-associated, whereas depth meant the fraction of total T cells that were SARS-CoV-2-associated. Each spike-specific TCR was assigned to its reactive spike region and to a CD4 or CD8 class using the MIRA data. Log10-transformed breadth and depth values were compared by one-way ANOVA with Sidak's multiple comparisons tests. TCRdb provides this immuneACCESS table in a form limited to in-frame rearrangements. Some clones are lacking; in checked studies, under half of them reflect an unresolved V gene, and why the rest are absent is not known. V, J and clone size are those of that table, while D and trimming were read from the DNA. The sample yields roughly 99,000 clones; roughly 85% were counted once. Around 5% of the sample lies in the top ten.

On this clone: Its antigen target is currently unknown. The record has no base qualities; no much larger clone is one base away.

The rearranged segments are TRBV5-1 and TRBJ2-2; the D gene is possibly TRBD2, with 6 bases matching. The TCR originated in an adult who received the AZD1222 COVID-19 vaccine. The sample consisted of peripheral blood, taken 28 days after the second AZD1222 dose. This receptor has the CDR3 CASSSGTLNTGELFF. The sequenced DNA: TGCGCCAGCAGCTCCGGGACTCTGAACACCGGGGAGCTGTTTTTT. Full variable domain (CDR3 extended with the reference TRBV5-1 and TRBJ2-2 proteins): KAGVTQTPRYLIKTRGQQVTLSCSPISGHRSVSWYQQTPGQGLQFLFEYFSETQRNKGNFPGRFSGRQFSNSRSEMNVSTLELGDSALYLCASSSGTLNTGELFFGEGSRLTVL.